This T cell receptor (beta chain) was documented in a study of blood T cell repertoires in COVID-19. The CDR3 spans 17 residues. From germline, CDR1 is SGHRS and CDR2 YFSETQ. V was clipped by 3 bases and J by 3 bases; unmatched bases: 12. The table came from immunoSEQ multiplex PCR; TCRdb's copy has only in-frame clones and leaves some out. The sample lists some 100,000 clones, approximately 83% occurring once. The TCR was taken from a woman between 45 and 65 years old who had recovered from COVID-19. The chain couples TRBV5-1 to TRBJ2-7; TRBD2 aligns across 10 bases. The sample taken for sequencing was PBMCs or T cells enriched from blood (not recorded which). The CDR3 protein is CASSSNDGLADFYEQYF. In DNA form, the CDR3 reads TGCGCCAGCAGCTCCAATGACGGACTAGCGGACTTCTACGAGCAGTACTTC.